A selection of T cell receptor beta chains follows, all from one sample in a study of shared clonotypes between healthy human individuals. Here immunoSEQ multiplex PCR was the method, and the copy in TCRdb shows in-frame clones only, minus some. The repertoire includes 950,000 to 1,100,000 clones, approximately 80% of them detected once, and more than 0.55% sits in the top ten. Source material: memory CD4+ T cells from PBMCs. All receptors come from a man aged 18 to 35 in good health. Some clones in this sample may be carry-over from other donors' samples. Both conserved end residues are trimmed from each CDR3. The D gene is left open where the match is weak.

TRBV6-5	.	TRBJ1-5	ASSSPPQPQH
TRBV30	TRBD1	TRBJ2-1	AWSKGQGALNEQF
TRBV5-1	.	TRBJ2-5	ASSFGQLNFQETQY
TRBV28	TRBD2	TRBJ2-7	ASSSEGLAGREQY
TRBV4-1	.	TRBJ2-7	ASSQDPLGVSSYEQY
TRBV18	.	TRBJ2-2	ASSPRAGSGNTGELF
TRBV7-3	TRBD2	TRBJ2-5	ASSQRAGGGWETQY
TRBV4-2	TRBD1	TRBJ1-5	ASSQGRDSQPQH
TRBV9	.	TRBJ2-5	ASSARGVGETQY
TRBV28	.	TRBJ1-2	ASSLGPYGYT
TRBV15	TRBD1	TRBJ1-4	ATSRGQGATSNEKLF
TRBV5-4	TRBD2	TRBJ2-3	ASSPLSSGRTDTQY
TRBV6-1	.	TRBJ2-5	ASSGTLTRETQY
TRBV28	.	TRBJ1-4	ASSRPNNEKLF
TRBV2	.	TRBJ2-1	ASSLDSYSYNEQF
TRBV29-1	.	TRBJ1-1	SASTGRNTEAF
TRBV7-3	TRBD1	TRBJ2-7	ASSAGAGTVYEQY
TRBV7-3	.	TRBJ1-2	ASGMGEGYT
TRBV5-1	.	TRBJ2-5	ASSLSEETQY
TRBV6-4	TRBD1	TRBJ2-1	ASSPGTGGLTEQF
TRBV7-8	.	TRBJ2-7	ASRGEVGAYEQY
TRBV6-1	.	TRBJ2-7	ASSPFTYEQY
TRBV7-3	TRBD1	TRBJ2-7	ASSFNRDSVPH
TRBV28	TRBD1	TRBJ1-3	AVMDRDSGNTIY
TRBV7-9	.	TRBJ2-7	ASSLLVGRFNEQY
TRBV5-1	.	TRBJ2-7	ASSPGGQVYEQY
TRBV19	.	TRBJ1-1	ASSITQGLATEAF
TRBV25-1	.	TRBJ1-2	ASSAGGGHNYGYT
TRBV20-1	.	TRBJ2-5	SASQAETQY
TRBV9	.	TRBJ2-1	ASSVRSAAVPYNEQF
TRBV4-3	.	TRBJ1-2	ASSQEQSYYGYT
TRBV2	TRBD1	TRBJ2-2	ASSGTAGELF
TRBV30	TRBD2	TRBJ2-7	AIKGLAEREQY
TRBV4-2	.	TRBJ1-1	ASSQDREDTEAF
TRBV18	.	TRBJ2-7	ASSPPTWVGDVKEQY
TRBV5-1	TRBD1	TRBJ1-3	ASSSPGQSGNTIY
TRBV18	TRBD1	TRBJ1-5	ASSPDGTAPNQPQH